This is a list of T cell receptor beta chains from one sample in a study of control samples from healthy donors and cancer patients. The assay was immunoSEQ multiplex PCR, and TCRdb's table has in-frame clones only and misses some. The sample carries roughly 130,000 clones, approximately 90% recorded once. The sequenced sample consisted of blood. These receptors all stem from a man between 18 and 35 years old in good health. The CDR3 runs from the conserved cysteine through the conserved F or W. Each record gives: clone size, V gene, D gene, CDR3 protein. D genes are given only for firm matches. Some rows have no size entry. The others give once, few or many, or a class for an expanded clone.

clone_size: NA; v_call: TRBV3-1/TRBV3-2; d_call: TRBD2; cdr3_aa: CASSQASREGETQYF
clone_size: NA; v_call: TRBV6-2/TRBV6-3; d_call: TRBD2; cdr3_aa: CASSYSTSGGYFQETQYF
clone_size: NA; v_call: TRBV9; d_call: NA; cdr3_aa: CASSGAGARDTEAFF
clone_size: NA; v_call: TRBV12-3/TRBV12-4; d_call: TRBD2; cdr3_aa: CASRAGLFNEQFF
clone_size: NA; v_call: TRBV5-4; d_call: NA; cdr3_aa: CASSLSHPGELFF
clone_size: once; v_call: TRBV5-1; d_call: TRBD1; cdr3_aa: CASSGGTGGGPDTQYF
clone_size: once; v_call: TRBV27; d_call: TRBD2; cdr3_aa: CASSLSRGGYNEQFF
clone_size: NA; v_call: TRBV28; d_call: NA; cdr3_aa: CASRLGGPPQHF
clone_size: NA; v_call: TRBV3-1/TRBV3-2; d_call: NA; cdr3_aa: CASSQVRGGDEQFF
clone_size: NA; v_call: TRBV7-2; d_call: NA; cdr3_aa: CASSLGQTSSTDTQYF
clone_size: NA; v_call: TRBV4-2; d_call: NA; cdr3_aa: CASSKRDVREETQYF
clone_size: NA; v_call: TRBV6-5; d_call: TRBD2; cdr3_aa: CASRPAGANTGELFF
clone_size: NA; v_call: TRBV7-9; d_call: NA; cdr3_aa: CASSLGDYQETQYF
clone_size: NA; v_call: TRBV30; d_call: NA; cdr3_aa: CAWTGGEYTGELFF
clone_size: once; v_call: TRBV7-9; d_call: NA; cdr3_aa: CASSTRGDGELFF
clone_size: once; v_call: TRBV7-9; d_call: NA; cdr3_aa: CASRTNPSEEKLFF
clone_size: few; v_call: TRBV28; d_call: NA; cdr3_aa: CASSWGGGQETQYF
clone_size: NA; v_call: TRBV5-5; d_call: NA; cdr3_aa: CASSLSIAARGSYSEKLFF
clone_size: NA; v_call: TRBV29-1; d_call: NA; cdr3_aa: CSAERGGAVEQFF
clone_size: NA; v_call: TRBV3-1/TRBV3-2; d_call: NA; cdr3_aa: CASSVGVEETQYF
clone_size: NA; v_call: TRBV13; d_call: TRBD1; cdr3_aa: CASSNQGVLQSRETQYF
clone_size: NA; v_call: TRBV9; d_call: TRBD1; cdr3_aa: CASSVVGQGIDEQFF
clone_size: NA; v_call: TRBV2; d_call: NA; cdr3_aa: CASRWGDLAKNIQYF
clone_size: NA; v_call: TRBV2; d_call: NA; cdr3_aa: CASSEVTYNEQFF
clone_size: NA; v_call: TRBV30; d_call: NA; cdr3_aa: CAWRGGANTGELFF
clone_size: NA; v_call: TRBV29-1; d_call: TRBD2; cdr3_aa: CSARGTSGQETQYF
clone_size: NA; v_call: TRBV10-3; d_call: TRBD2; cdr3_aa: CAISEPQSGGAGNEQFF
clone_size: NA; v_call: TRBV7-9; d_call: NA; cdr3_aa: CASSSTPSLEQYF
clone_size: NA; v_call: TRBV6-5; d_call: NA; cdr3_aa: CASSYRDSNQPQHF
clone_size: NA; v_call: TRBV10-1; d_call: TRBD2; cdr3_aa: CASSTGGEEDTQYF
clone_size: NA; v_call: TRBV9; d_call: NA; cdr3_aa: CASSVDPPSSYNEQFF
clone_size: NA; v_call: TRBV29-1; d_call: NA; cdr3_aa: CSVVLSGRGDGYTF
clone_size: NA; v_call: TRBV12-3/TRBV12-4; d_call: NA; cdr3_aa: CASSIRENEKLFF
clone_size: NA; v_call: TRBV19; d_call: NA; cdr3_aa: CASSPLGGGYGYTF
clone_size: NA; v_call: TRBV7-2; d_call: NA; cdr3_aa: CASSSGLHYEQYF
clone_size: NA; v_call: TRBV6-1; d_call: NA; cdr3_aa: CASSPDGELFF
clone_size: few; v_call: TRBV19; d_call: TRBD1; cdr3_aa: CASKFGQGTYGYTF
clone_size: once; v_call: TRBV12-5; d_call: TRBD2; cdr3_aa: CASGLVTSGAYNEQFF
clone_size: NA; v_call: TRBV7-9; d_call: NA; cdr3_aa: CASSLWDGGAYNEQFF
clone_size: once; v_call: TRBV10-3; d_call: TRBD2; cdr3_aa: CAISHSPGLEAEQFF